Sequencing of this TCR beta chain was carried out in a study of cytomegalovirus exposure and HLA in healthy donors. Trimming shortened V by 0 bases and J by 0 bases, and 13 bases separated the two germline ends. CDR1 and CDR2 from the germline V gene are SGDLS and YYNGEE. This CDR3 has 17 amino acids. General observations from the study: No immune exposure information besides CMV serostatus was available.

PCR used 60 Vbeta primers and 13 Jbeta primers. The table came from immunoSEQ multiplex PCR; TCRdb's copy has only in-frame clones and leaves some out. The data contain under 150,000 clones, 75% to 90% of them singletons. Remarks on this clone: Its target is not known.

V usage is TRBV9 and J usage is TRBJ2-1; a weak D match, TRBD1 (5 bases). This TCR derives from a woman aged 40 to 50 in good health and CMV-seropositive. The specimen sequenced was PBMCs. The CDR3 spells CASSVGGSVNSYNEQFF. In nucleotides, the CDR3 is TGTGCCAGCAGCGTAGGGGGCAGCGTAAACTCCTACAATGAGCAGTTCTTC.